This is a list of T cell receptor beta chains from one sample in a study of early T cells in non-severe SARS-CoV-2 infection. Each CDR3 protein gets one entry after TCRdb re-called the 5' RACE reads with MiXCR. The data show around 9,000 distinct CDR3 sequences, 4.5% to 5.5% seen once. The source material was whole blood. Every receptor here comes from an adult who was a healthcare worker with PCR-confirmed SARS-CoV-2 infection or an uninfected control (not recorded which). Each CDR3 is given with its conserved first and last residue. D genes are given only for firm matches. Clone sizes are given selectively: once, few, many, or a class where the clone is expanded.

TRBV11-2	many	TRBJ2-7	.	TGTGCCAGCAGCTCCCGGGGGATCTCCTACGAGCAGTACTTC	CASSSRGISYEQYF
TRBV11-3	many	TRBJ2-1	.	TGTGCCAGCAGCTCCGGGAGAGGGAACAATGAGCAGTTCTTC	CASSSGRGNNEQFF
TRBV3-1	many	TRBJ2-1	.	TGTGCCAGCAGCCAAGACCCCAGGGGTGAGCAGTTCTTC	CASSQDPRGEQFF
TRBV7-2	medium-sized	TRBJ1-1	.	TGTGCCAGCAGCTTGACAGGATTGATCGCTTTCTTT	CASSLTGLIAFF
TRBV11-3	many	TRBJ2-3	.	TGTGCCAGCAGCTGGGGCGGGGACGTCACAGATACGCAGTATTTT	CASSWGGDVTDTQYF
TRBV14	few	TRBJ2-7	.	TGTGCCAGCACCCCCGGGGGGCTCCACGAGCAGTACTTC	CASTPGGLHEQYF
TRBV20-1	medium-sized	TRBJ1-1	TRBD1	TGCAGTGCGTATTCCGGGACAGGGCCCGATGAGGTCTTT	CSAYSGTGPDEVF
TRBV6-6	medium-sized	TRBJ2-1	.	TGTGCCAGCAGTTACTCTGGCCTTAACAATGAGCAGTTCTTC	CASSYSGLNNEQFF
TRBV6-5	.	TRBJ1-6	.	TGTGCCAGCAGTTCCGAAAGCAGTAATTCACCCCTCCACTTT	CASSSESSNSPLHF
TRBV6-5	medium-sized	TRBJ2-1	.	TGTGCCAGCAGTTACTTACCGGCGATGGATGAGCAGTTCTTC	CASSYLPAMDEQFF
TRBV15	.	TRBJ2-7	.	TGTGCCACCAGCAGAGGATACGAGCAGTACTTC	CATSRGYEQYF
TRBV6-1	many	TRBJ2-2	.	TGTGCCAGCAGTGAAGTTTTCGGGACTTCCGGGGAGCTGTTTTTT	CASSEVFGTSGELFF
TRBV19	many	TRBJ1-1	.	TGTGCCAGTAGTATCCCACGAGCAGGGTCAGCGAACACTGAAGCTTTCTTT	CASSIPRAGSANTEAFF
TRBV11-2	medium-sized	TRBJ1-6	TRBD1	TGTGCCAGCAGCTTAGATTACTACCGGGACAGTGATAATTCACCCCTCCACTTT	CASSLDYYRDSDNSPLHF
TRBV6-1	many	TRBJ2-1	.	TGTGCCAGCACCCGTGAGGTCTGGGATAGGATGGATGAGCAGTTCTTC	CASTREVWDRMDEQFF
TRBV6-5	medium-sized	TRBJ2-5	.	TGTGCCAGCAGTCGACGGGGACCTGAGACCCAGTACTTC	CASSRRGPETQYF
TRBV11-3	medium-sized	TRBJ2-1	TRBD2	TGTGCCAGCAGCTTTCTAGCGGGAGGCTACAATGAGCAGTTCTTC	CASSFLAGGYNEQFF
TRBV12-3/TRBV12-4	medium-sized	TRBJ2-2	TRBD1	TGTGCCAGCAGTTCTAGTGTGGGGACAGCCCACGGGGAGCTGTTTTTT	CASSSSVGTAHGELFF
TRBV29-1	medium-sized	TRBJ2-6	.	TGCAGCGTTGGTGACGGATCTGGGGCCAACGTCCTGACTTTC	CSVGDGSGANVLTF
TRBV7-9	medium-sized	TRBJ2-7	TRBD2	TGTGCCAGCAGCGGACGAAGGGGGACTAGCAGCTACGAGCAGTACTTC	CASSGRRGTSSYEQYF
TRBV20-1	medium-sized	TRBJ2-7	.	TGCAGTGCTAGCCGGGACTCCTCCTACGAGCAGTACTTC	CSASRDSSYEQYF
TRBV10-3	medium-sized	TRBJ2-7	.	TGTGCCATCAGTGACCCCGGGGGATCGTCCTACGAGCAGTACTTC	CAISDPGGSSYEQYF
TRBV20-1	medium-sized	TRBJ1-4	.	TGCAGTGCTAGACTTTCGACGCCTGAAAAACTGTTTTTT	CSARLSTPEKLFF
TRBV11-2	.	TRBJ2-7	TRBD2	TGTGCCAGCAGCTCCCGACTAGCGGGCCGGTACGAGCAGTACTTC	CASSSRLAGRYEQYF
TRBV11-2	many	TRBJ2-1	TRBD2	TGTGCCAGCAGCTTTCGCGCCCCCGGACTAGCGACCTACAATGAGCAGTTCTTC	CASSFRAPGLATYNEQFF